A selection of T cell receptor beta chains follows, all from one sample in a study of early T cells in non-severe SARS-CoV-2 infection. TCRdb recomputed calls from the 5' RACE reads with MiXCR, one row per CDR3 protein. The data show some 66,000 distinct CDR3 sequences, with 9.1% seen just once and 3.2% held by the top ten. Specimen: whole blood. All receptors derive from an adult who was a healthcare worker with PCR-confirmed SARS-CoV-2 infection or an uninfected control (not recorded which). Each CDR3 is given with its conserved first and last residue. A row's size may be missing; if present it is once, few, many or a size class.

v_call,clone_size,cdr3_length,j_call,cdr3_aa
TRBV7-3,many,15,TRBJ2-2,CASSLNRAYTGELFF
TRBV6-6,many,11,TRBJ2-5,CASQGGETQYF
TRBV5-5,few,15,TRBJ1-5,CASALGQGAYQPQHF
TRBV3-1,once,14,TRBJ2-1,CASSQASRSNEQFF
TRBV20-1,NA,14,TRBJ2-5,CSAWGLATQETQYF
TRBV5-6,few,16,TRBJ2-1,CASSLYVVSSYNEQFF
TRBV12-3/TRBV12-4,many,16,TRBJ2-4,CASSLGGQGAMDIQYF
TRBV18,many,16,TRBJ1-5,CASSPLGTGRHQPQHF
TRBV6-1,NA,15,TRBJ2-3,CASQRTSGRTDTQYF
TRBV7-9,NA,18,TRBJ1-1,CASSSSRRTGEAGTEAFF
TRBV5-5,NA,14,TRBJ2-7,CASSSTLIGDKQYF
TRBV20-1,NA,14,TRBJ1-5,CSASTGGAGQPQHF
TRBV5-4,NA,17,TRBJ1-6,CASSTTGRSSYNSPLHF
TRBV4-1,many,15,TRBJ2-3,CASSNDRVGTDTQYF
TRBV7-9,few,16,TRBJ2-4,CASSNQRQVYGDIQYF
TRBV12-3/TRBV12-4,few,16,TRBJ1-3,CASSNRDSHSGNTIYF
TRBV28,few,14,TRBJ2-3,CASSFRGMTDTQYF
TRBV5-5,NA,14,TRBJ2-5,CASSFSGGSETQYF
TRBV9,NA,13,NA,CASSQTGADTQHF
TRBV10-3,many,14,TRBJ2-7,CAIGGQGDRDEQYF
TRBV20-1,few,15,TRBJ2-2,CSASIPGVSGWELFF
TRBV5-5,few,16,TRBJ2-7,CASRGPRSIGFSEQYF
TRBV3-1,NA,13,TRBJ2-4,CASSPTGRVEQYF
TRBV7-6,NA,13,TRBJ2-2,CASSPPGGGELFF
TRBV27,medium-sized,15,TRBJ2-3,CASSSRTGGTDTQYF
TRBV20-1,few,14,TRBJ1-5,CSAREGAKGQPQHF
TRBV28,NA,15,TRBJ1-1,CASSAWTGKSSEAFF
TRBV7-8,NA,13,TRBJ1-5,CASSLFTDQSQHF
TRBV7-2,NA,18,TRBJ1-4,CASSSNGQGARTNEKLFF
TRBV10-3,few,11,TRBJ2-5,CAISTQETQYF
TRBV20-1,many,15,TRBJ2-3,CSAFATSGSTDTQYF
TRBV6-1,many,15,TRBJ2-7,CASSEEQGIHYEQYF
TRBV18,NA,16,TRBJ2-7,CASSPGGTGSPYEQYF
TRBV11-2,few,15,TRBJ2-7,CASSPRTGIKDEQYF
TRBV18,many,14,TRBJ1-4,CASSQGQGRQKLFF
TRBV7-6,many,13,TRBJ2-7,CASSLEGPAGQYF
TRBV28,few,13,TRBJ1-3,CASSTAGGNTIYF
TRBV13,few,15,TRBJ1-6,CASSPSGTPNSPLHF
TRBV20-1,many,16,TRBJ1-2,CSAMAGGGKANYGYTF
TRBV5-1,few,14,TRBJ2-2,CASSSRQGNGELFF
TRBV11-2,NA,12,TRBJ2-7,CASSLEMREQYF
TRBV28,many,14,TRBJ1-6,CASSLQGRNSPLHF
TRBV5-1,NA,17,TRBJ2-2,CASSFRTGPSNTGELFF
TRBV5-4,many,14,TRBJ2-3,CASSLDLGTDTQYF
TRBV6-6,NA,16,TRBJ2-4,CASNPTRNLAKNIQYF
TRBV25-1,NA,15,TRBJ2-5,CASSDGVLRGETQYF
TRBV2,few,13,TRBJ1-4,CASRRQLNEKLFF
TRBV6-1,NA,16,TRBJ2-1,CASRRSGHSEYNEQFF
TRBV29-1,few,15,TRBJ1-1,CSVEDRAVRNTEAFF
TRBV2,NA,14,TRBJ2-7,CASSRQGGSREQYF
TRBV30,few,11,TRBJ2-1,CAWKLLDEQFF
TRBV19,NA,14,TRBJ2-3,CASSIDPLIDTQYF
TRBV29-1,NA,15,TRBJ2-2,CSVPGPSGTAGELFF